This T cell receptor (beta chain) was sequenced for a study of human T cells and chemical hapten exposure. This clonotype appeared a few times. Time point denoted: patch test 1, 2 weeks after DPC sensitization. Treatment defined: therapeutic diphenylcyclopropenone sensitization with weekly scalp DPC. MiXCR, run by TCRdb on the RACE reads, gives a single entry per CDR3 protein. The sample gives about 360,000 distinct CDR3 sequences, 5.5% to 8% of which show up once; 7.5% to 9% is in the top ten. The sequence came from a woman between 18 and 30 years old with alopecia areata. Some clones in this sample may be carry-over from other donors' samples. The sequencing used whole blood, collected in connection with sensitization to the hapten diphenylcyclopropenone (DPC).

The CDR3 bases are TGTGCCAGCGAGAGGTTGCCAAAGAGCACTGAAGCTTTCTTT. Translation gives CASERLPKSTEAFF. The chain employs TRBV6-5 and TRBJ1-1; no firm D call. CDR3 size: 14 residues. The V end lost 8 bases, the J end lost 4 bases, and 17 bases lay between the germline ends. Germline-derived CDR1 and CDR2 are MNHEY and SVGAGI.